Below are 11 T cell receptor beta chains sequenced from a single sample in a study of beta chain features in type 1 diabetes. Reverse transcription of all isolated RNA meant that expressed TCRB transcripts were sequenced. Sequencing was performed with immunoSEQ multiplex PCR; in TCRdb, only in-frame clones are kept and a portion is missing. The data hold about 340,000 clones, with approximately 13% observed a single time. Findings of the study overall: Among patients with Type 1 diabetes, TCRB CDR3s were moderately but significantly shorter in every one of the four CD4+ subsets.

Which antigens these TCRs recognize remains unknown. The sequenced material came from naive CD4+ T cells from blood. The receptors here all came from a woman aged 18-35 years with type 1 diabetes.

This clone was observed a handful of times. This chain links TRBV2 with TRBJ1-1; no clear D. The V and J ends lost 3 bases and 8 bases respectively, with 7 bases between them. CDR3 length: 11 amino acids. Germline values: CDR1 SNHLY, CDR2 FYNNEI. This chain's CDR3 is CASSDVVEAFF. As DNA, the CDR3 is TGTGCCAGCAGTGATGTAGTCGAAGCTTTCTTT.

This chain uses TRBV27 with TRBJ1-5; no firm D call. Deletions cut 0 bases from V and 4 bases from J, with 4 bases between. The germline CDR1 and CDR2 sequences are MNHEY and SMNVEV (reference sequence). This CDR3 is built from 13 residues. Written as DNA, the CDR3 is TGTGCCAGCAGTTTATCCCCGAATCAGCCCCAGCATTTT. Translation: CASSLSPNQPQHF.

This clone has a count of ten or more. The chain links TRBV29-1 to TRBJ2-1; 9 nucleotides line up with TRBD2. The germline CDR1 and CDR2 sequences are SQVTM and ANQGSEA. The CDR3 is 15 residues long. V gave up 4 bases and J gave up 1 base; unmatched junction bases: 5. CDR3 DNA sequence: TGCAGCGTTGCCGTCCTAGCGGGATCCTACAATGAGCAGTTCTTC. Translation gives CSVAVLAGSYNEQFF.

The chain has TRBV7-6 and TRBJ1-4; D gene uncertain. Germline values: CDR1 SGHVS, CDR2 FNYEAQ. The CDR3 totals 13 residues. V was shortened by 1 base and J by 8 bases, with 8 bases between the two germline ends. CDR3 sequence reads: CASSLGLREKLFF. CDR3 nucleotides: TGTGCCAGCAGCTTAGGGCTGAGGGAAAAACTGTTTTTT. The entire variable domain, with the rest obtained from reference TRBV7-6 and TRBJ1-4, is as follows: GAGVSQSPRYKVTKRGQDVALRCDPISGHVSLYWYRQALGQGPEFLTYFNYEAQQDKSGLPNDRFSAERPEGSISTLTIQRTEQRDSAMYRCASSLGLREKLFFGSGTQLSVL.

This clone was observed a handful of times. The chain combines TRBV7-9 with TRBJ2-1, with D perhaps TRBD2 (5 bases). This CDR3 comprises 11 residues. CDR1 SEHNR and CDR2 FQNEAQ come from the germline V gene (reference sequence). With 8 bases removed from V and 4 bases from J, the gap between germline ends came to 6 bases. The CDR3, as DNA: TGTGCCAGCCCGGGGTACAATGAGCAGTTCTTC. Encoded protein: CASPGYNEQFF.

This clone was seen more than once but under ten times. The rearrangement links TRBV18 to TRBJ2-6; the D gene is possibly TRBD1 (5 bases). This CDR3 is 17 amino acids long. Trimming left V 4 bases short and J 0 bases short, with 13 bases between. Germline lookup yields CDR1 KGHSH and CDR2 LQKENI. The CDR3, as DNA: TGTGCCAGCTCACTTTTCTTACAGGACTCTGGGGCCAACGTCCTGACTTTC. Protein sequence: CASSLFLQDSGANVLTF.

V is TRBV2 and J is TRBJ1-5; a weak D match, TRBD1 (5 bases). Germline CDR1 SNHLY, CDR2 FYNNEI. This CDR3 has 14 amino acids. Trimming shortened V by 5 bases and J by 9 bases, and 17 bases separated the two germline ends. DNA for the CDR3: TGTGCCAGCAGTCCTACAGGCGGCAAGGGGCCCCAGCATTTT. Translated, it gives CASSPTGGKGPQHF.

The chain has TRBV28 and TRBJ2-1; D is perhaps TRBD2 (5 bases). The V end was cut by 3 bases, the J end by 9 bases, with 18 bases between. This CDR3 contains 15 residues. Per the germline V gene, CDR1 is MDHEN and CDR2 is SYDVKM. Here the CDR3 DNA reads TGTGCCAGCAGTTTTAGCCGAGTAACCAGCGGTGAGCAGTTCTTC. It codes for CASSFSRVTSGEQFF.

The gene calls are TRBV25-1 and TRBJ1-1; TRBD1 matches at 7 bases. This CDR3 is built from 15 residues. CDR1 is MGHDK, CDR2 SYGVNS, per germline. V lost 2 bases, J lost 3 bases, and 6 bases stayed unmatched. The CDR3, as DNA: TGTGCCAGCAGTGAAGGGGACAGAGCGGACACTGAAGCTTTCTTT. This translates into CASSEGDRADTEAFF.

This clone was seen a single time. The chain has TRBV18 and TRBJ1-4; D unclear. V was clipped by 1 base and J by 3 bases, with 3 bases between them. Germline values: CDR1 KGHSH, CDR2 LQKENI. There are 13 residues in the CDR3. The CDR3, as DNA: TGTGCCAGCTCACCACAGCCTAATGAAAAACTGTTTTTT. It is translated as CASSPQPNEKLFF. The whole variable domain, remainder taken from reference TRBV18 and TRBJ1-4, is NAGVMQNPRHLVRRRGQEARLRCSPMKGHSHVYWYRQLPEEGLKFMVYLQKENIIDESGMPKERFSAEFPKEGPSILRIQQVVRGDSAAYFCASSPQPNEKLFFGSGTQLSVL.

This clone was seen a handful of times. This sample also contains other DNA sequences that code for the same CDR3. J is TRBJ2-3 and V is TRBV7-9; D may be TRBD2 (6 bases). Germline assignment: CDR1 SEHNR and CDR2 FQNEAQ (reference sequence). CDR3 length: 14 residues. The V end was cut by 5 bases, the J end by 0 bases, with 9 bases between. CDR3 region: CASSDSGSTDTQYF. DNA for the CDR3: TGTGCCAGCAGCGACAGCGGGAGCACAGATACGCAGTATTTT. Filled out from reference TRBV7-9 and TRBJ2-3, the complete variable domain reads DTGVSQNPRHKITKRGQNVTFRCDPISEHNRLYWYRQTLGQGPEFLTYFQNEAQLEKSRLLSDRFSAERPKGSFSTLEIQRTEQGDSAMYLCASSDSGSTDTQYFGPGTRLTVL.